This is a list of T cell receptor beta chains from one sample in a study of CD8 T cells in ankylosing spondylitis. Via MiXCR, TCRdb re-called the 5' RACE reads, giving one row per CDR3 protein. The repertoire holds more than 150,000 distinct CDR3 sequences, with 15% to 20% as singletons. Source material: blood, either unsorted or a sorted T cell fraction (not recorded which). The receptors were sampled from a male donor under 30 with ankylosing spondylitis or in good health (not recorded which). Each CDR3 is given with its conserved first and last residue. The D gene is left open where the match is weak. Some rows have no size entry. The others give once, few or many, or a class for an expanded clone.

V	size	D	J	DNA	CDR3
TRBV5-6	many	.	TRBJ1-5	TGTGCCAGCAGCTTATCAGGGGTTCAGCCCCAGCATTTT	CASSLSGVQPQHF
TRBV10-2	many	TRBD2	TRBJ2-5	TGCGCCAGCAGGGGGGGGTGGCGGGAGTCCCCAGAGACCCAGTACTTC	CASRGGWRESPETQYF
TRBV4-2	.	.	TRBJ2-5	TGTGCCAGCAGCGTCCCGACGGAGACCCAGTACTTC	CASSVPTETQYF
TRBV20-1	many	TRBD1	TRBJ1-4	TGCAGTGCTAGAGATCTGACAGGGGATAATGAAAAACTGTTTTTT	CSARDLTGDNEKLFF
TRBV20-1	many	.	TRBJ2-7	TGCAGTGCTGGGACCCTGTGGGAGCAGTACTTC	CSAGTLWEQYF
TRBV20-1	many	TRBD1	TRBJ2-1	TGCAGTGCAACCCGAGGGACAGGGTCGGATGAGCAGTTCTTC	CSATRGTGSDEQFF
TRBV5-1	many	TRBD1	TRBJ2-5	TGCGCCAGCAGCTTGACCCGGACAGGGCCAGGTGGAGAGACCCAGTACTTC	CASSLTRTGPGGETQYF
TRBV5-1	many	.	TRBJ2-5	TGCGCCAGCAGCTTGGGCGTCAGAAAAGAGACCCAGTACTTC	CASSLGVRKETQYF
TRBV5-1	many	.	TRBJ2-7	TGCGCCACCGGGAGCGGGCTGGCGGACTCCTACGAGCAGTACTTC	CATGSGLADSYEQYF
TRBV30	many	.	TRBJ1-5	TGTGCCTGGAGTAGGTATGGCTCCCAGCCCCAGCATTTT	CAWSRYGSQPQHF
TRBV10-3	many	TRBD2	TRBJ2-4	TGTGCCATCAGTGAAACTAGCGGGAGCGTCTCCGCCAAAAACATTCAGTACTTC	CAISETSGSVSAKNIQYF
TRBV28	.	TRBD1	TRBJ2-7	TGTGCCAGCAGTTTCCCGTCGCCGGGACAGGGGGCGAAAGAGCAGTACTTC	CASSFPSPGQGAKEQYF
TRBV12-3/TRBV12-4	.	.	TRBJ2-7	TGTGCCAGCAGTTTAAGGGACATTTCCTACGAGCAGTACTTC	CASSLRDISYEQYF
TRBV11-3	many	.	TRBJ2-3	TGTGCCAGCAGCTTAGGGGGATGGGATACGCAGTATTTT	CASSLGGWDTQYF
TRBV27	many	.	TRBJ2-2	TGTGCCAGCAGTCAACAGGGAACCGGGGAGCTGTTTTTT	CASSQQGTGELFF
TRBV29-1	many	TRBD2	TRBJ2-3	TGCAGCGTTGGGGTTAGCGGGGCAAGCACAGATACGCAGTATTTT	CSVGVSGASTDTQYF
TRBV19	many	.	TRBJ1-5	TGTGCCAGGGGAATTCCAGACAGACTCAATCAGCCCCAGCATTTT	CARGIPDRLNQPQHF
TRBV5-1	.	TRBD2	TRBJ2-1	TGCGCCAGCAGCGCAGCGGGAGAGCGCTACAATGAGCAGTTCTTC	CASSAAGERYNEQFF
TRBV24-1	.	.	TRBJ2-1	TGTGCCACCAGTGGCCCGGGGCGAACCTACAATGAGCAGTTCTTC	CATSGPGRTYNEQFF
TRBV18	many	.	TRBJ2-3	TGTGCCAGCTCACCAGGGCTGCAAAGCACAGATACGCAGTATTTT	CASSPGLQSTDTQYF
TRBV20-1	once	TRBD2	TRBJ2-1	TGCAGTGCCCACGAGAGCGGGACTAGCGCATTAAATGAGCAGTTCTTC	CSAHESGTSALNEQFF
TRBV5-1	.	.	TRBJ1-1	TGCGCCAGCAGCTCGGCCACTGAAGCTTTCTTT	CASSSATEAFF
TRBV24-1	many	.	TRBJ1-5	TGTGCCACCAGTGATTTCAGGGGAGGTCAGCCCCAGCATTTT	CATSDFRGGQPQHF
TRBV20-1	once	.	TRBJ2-1	TGCAGTGCTGTAGGGGCGCGACGCAATGAGCAGTTCTTC	CSAVGARRNEQFF
TRBV27	once	TRBD2	TRBJ2-1	TGTGCCAGCAGAACCCTTAGCGGGAGGGCTTACAATGAGCAGTTCTTC	CASRTLSGRAYNEQFF
TRBV7-9	few	.	TRBJ2-2	TGTGCCAGCAGCCGTTCTACCACGAACACCGGGGAGCTGTTTTTT	CASSRSTTNTGELFF
TRBV24-1	many	TRBD1	TRBJ2-1	TGTGCCACCAGTGACCCTACAGGGGGAACCTACAATGAGCAGTTCTTC	CATSDPTGGTYNEQFF
TRBV20-1	many	.	TRBJ1-6	TGCAGTGCTAGAGATCATTTTAAGGGCCGGTATAATTCACCCCTCCACTTT	CSARDHFKGRYNSPLHF
TRBV6-2/TRBV6-3	many	.	TRBJ2-7	TGTGCCAGCAGGTCCGGCGGCCGTTACGAGCAGTACTTC	CASRSGGRYEQYF
TRBV29-1	many	.	TRBJ1-3	TGCAGCGTTGGGGGAATCGCTGGAGACACCATATATTTT	CSVGGIAGDTIYF
TRBV20-1	many	TRBD1	TRBJ1-5	TGCAGTGCTTCCGGACAGGGGGGTCAGCCCCAGCATTTT	CSASGQGGQPQHF
TRBV12-3/TRBV12-4	many	.	TRBJ2-3	TGTGCCAGCAGTTTGGGACGCGGACAAATCAGACCCCCAGATACGCAGTATTTT	CASSLGRGQIRPPDTQYF
TRBV29-1	.	.	TRBJ2-2	TGCAGCTACAGAGTCGCCGGGGAGCTGTTTTTT	CSYRVAGELFF
TRBV28	many	TRBD1	TRBJ1-5	TGTGCCAGCAGTTTGGCGGGAGGGGGCAGCAATCAGCCCCAGCATTTT	CASSLAGGGSNQPQHF
TRBV12-3/TRBV12-4	few	.	TRBJ2-5	TGTGCCAGCAATGGGGCCCAGGGGACCCAGTACTTC	CASNGAQGTQYF
TRBV6-4	.	TRBD2	TRBJ2-1	TGTGCCAGCAGTGACTCGAGTCGGGGCGGGGGTAATGAGCAGTTCTTC	CASSDSSRGGGNEQFF
TRBV6-2/TRBV6-3	.	TRBD1	TRBJ2-7	TGTGCCAGCAGCTACGACAGGGTCCACGAGCAGTACTTC	CASSYDRVHEQYF
TRBV4-1	.	.	TRBJ2-7	TGCGCCAGCAGCCAAGGACGGGGTAACCTCTACGAGCAGTACTTC	CASSQGRGNLYEQYF
TRBV12-3/TRBV12-4	many	TRBD1	TRBJ1-2	TGTGCCAGCAATGGGGGCCGAGGACAGGGGGCCCTCTATGGCTACACCTTC	CASNGGRGQGALYGYTF
TRBV10-2	.	.	TRBJ1-4	TGCGCCAGCAGTGGGGGGGGGAGGCAACTGTTTTTT	CASSGGGRQLFF
TRBV7-2	many	.	TRBJ2-3	TGTGCCAGCAGCTTATCGAAAGATACGCAGTATTTT	CASSLSKDTQYF
TRBV5-1	many	TRBD1	TRBJ1-2	TGCGCCAGCAGCTTGGGGACAGGAGGCTACACCTTC	CASSLGTGGYTF
TRBV4-2	few	TRBD2	TRBJ2-3	TGTGCCAGCAGCCAAGAAGCGGGGGGTACATTCGGTGATACGCAGTATTTT	CASSQEAGGTFGDTQYF
TRBV6-5	many	.	TRBJ2-7	TGTGCCAGCAGTACAAAAGAACGGGCAGGGACCTACGAGCAGTACTTC	CASSTKERAGTYEQYF
TRBV10-3	many	TRBD2	TRBJ2-1	TGTGCCATCAGTGACCTACTAGCGGGAGCCATTTACGAGCAGTTCTTC	CAISDLLAGAIYEQFF